This T cell receptor (beta chain) was sequenced during a study of CD8 T cells in ankylosing spondylitis. In TCRdb, the 5' RACE reads were re-called with MiXCR into one record per CDR3 protein. Here the sample spans about 7,900 distinct CDR3 sequences, about 3.8% being singletons. This CDR3 contains 16 residues. CDR1 is SGDLS and CDR2 is YYNGEE in the germline V gene. Trimming cost V 1 base and J 4 bases, with 14 bases left between them. This clonotype is medium-sized in the sample. This TCR came from a female donor with ankylosing spondylitis or in good health (not recorded which). This chain connects TRBV9 to TRBJ2-2; the D call may be TRBD1 or TRBD2 (5 bases each). The sequenced material came from blood, either unsorted or a sorted T cell fraction (not recorded which). The CDR3 DNA follows: TGTGCCAGCAGCGTATCGGTGGGGGTCGGCACCGGGGAGCTGTTTTTT. As protein: CASSVSVGVGTGELFF.